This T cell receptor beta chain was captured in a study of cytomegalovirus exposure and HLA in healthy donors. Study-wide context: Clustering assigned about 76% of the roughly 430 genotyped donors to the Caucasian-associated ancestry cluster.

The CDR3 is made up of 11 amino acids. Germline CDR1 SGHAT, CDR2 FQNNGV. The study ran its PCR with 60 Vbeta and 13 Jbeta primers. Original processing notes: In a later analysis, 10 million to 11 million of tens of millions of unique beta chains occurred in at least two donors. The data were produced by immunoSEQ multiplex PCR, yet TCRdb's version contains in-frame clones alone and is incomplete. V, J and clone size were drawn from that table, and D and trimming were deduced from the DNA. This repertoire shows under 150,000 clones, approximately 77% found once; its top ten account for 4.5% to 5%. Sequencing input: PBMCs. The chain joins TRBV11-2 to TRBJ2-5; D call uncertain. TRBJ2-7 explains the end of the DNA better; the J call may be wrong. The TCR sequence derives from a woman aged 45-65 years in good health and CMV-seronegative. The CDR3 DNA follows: TGTGCCAGCAGCTTAAACCGCGAGCAGTACTTC. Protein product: CASSLNREQYF.